The T cell receptor beta chain described here comes from a study of PD-L1 blockade in urothelial cancer (dated by TCRdb to the late 2010s). Background on the whole study: All patients started therapy in the mid-2010s and received atezolizumab 1,200 mg intravenously every 3 weeks. About nine tenths of the roughly 29 patients were identified as males with urothelial cancer of bladder origin, and a prior smoking history was reported by 18 of 29 patients. Patients had an ECOG performance status of 0 or 1 and had received between 0 and 3 prior chemotherapy regimens. Blood samples were analyzed 3 weeks after the start of treatment (second dose) and 6 weeks after the start of treatment. Blood samples gave median yields of approximately 130,000 T cells and 82,636 unique TCRs, along with a median clonality of about 0.084. The study was an exploratory multi-omic analysis of somatic, immune and clinical correlates of response to PD-L1 blockade with atezolizumab in urothelial cancer. TCR sequencing covered pretreatment tumor samples and matched, serially collected peripheral blood taken before and after atezolizumab treatment. Durable clinical benefit was defined as a progression-free survival longer than 6 months, and TCR features were additionally tested against progression-free survival and overall survival. Whole exome sequencing and RNA sequencing of pretreatment tumors were performed alongside TCR sequencing in the same patients. Durable clinical benefit was achieved by nine patients and was not achieved by 20 patients. Twenty-nine patients had pretreatment blood TCR-seq, about 25 had at least one posttreatment blood collection, and about 25 had tumor TCR-seq. The paper as a whole reports these results and caveats: Improved progression-free and overall survival was associated with having pretreatment peripheral blood TCR clonality below the median. Greater expansion of tumor-associated TCR clones in peripheral blood 3 weeks after the start of treatment was observed in patients with durable benefit (n ≈ 22, p = 0.022). Small sample size (n ≈ 30) and many exploratory analyses mean the results are intended to be hypothesis-generating.

The V and J ends are trimmed by 4 bases and 5 bases, leaving 18 bases between them. From the germline V gene, CDR1 is SGDLS and CDR2 is YYNGEE. The CDR3 numbers 16 residues from cysteine through phenylalanine. The DNA shown is the 48-base CDR3, in frame from base 1. Explained via the paper, the time point label denotes: pretreatment peripheral blood. A cohort of about 30 patients with locally advanced or metastatic urothelial carcinoma, treated at Memorial Sloan Kettering on a trial protocol, was included. Peripheral blood mononuclear cells were collected pretreatment and during treatment, with between 1 and 8 total time points obtained per patient. The Qiagen DNeasy Blood extraction kit was used to purify genomic DNA from total PBMCs and from tumor samples. Collected pretreatment and during treatment, PBMCs were isolated and stored as previously described. Concerning this clone: Its antigen specificity is not known. No base quality values were provided; no much bigger clone lies one nucleotide off.

Each PCR received spiked-in synthetic TCR analog templates so that absolute template abundance could be estimated from read counts. TCRbeta CDR3 regions were amplified from genomic DNA with bias-controlled V and J gene primers using the immunoSEQ assay. Rearranged TCRbeta segments were sequenced at approximately 20X coverage. The study's own analysis went as follows. Sequencing errors were corrected by clustering and CDR3s were annotated against IMGT to assign V, D and J genes. Out-of-frame and stop-codon sequences were excluded, and only productive TCRbeta rearrangements were used in downstream analyses. To compute clonality, Shannon entropy was normalized by the log of the number of unique productive sequences and then subtracted from one. Fisher's exact test with Benjamini-Hochberg correction, using a cutoff of adjusted p below 0.01, was how clones that differed between time points or between blood and tumor were identified. The table comes from immuneACCESS by way of TCRdb, which keeps in-frame sequences with V and J called. Part of the clones is missing from these tables; in studies checked, under half for an unresolved V gene and the rest for unknown reasons. V, J and clone size are those of that table, while D and trimming were read from the DNA. The sample contains some 52,000 clones, around 79% of them found a single time. The top ten constitute about 4% of the sample.

The chain joins TRBV9 to TRBJ2-2, with a tentative D gene TRBD1 over 6 matching bases. The clonotype comes from a man aged 65 to 85 with urothelial cancer. The sample here was PBMCs, taken around atezolizumab (anti-PD-L1) treatment. The sequence in DNA is TGTGCCAGCAGCTTACCCGGGACACTGTCAACCGGGGAGCTGTTTTTT. Its product reads: CASSLPGTLSTGELFF.